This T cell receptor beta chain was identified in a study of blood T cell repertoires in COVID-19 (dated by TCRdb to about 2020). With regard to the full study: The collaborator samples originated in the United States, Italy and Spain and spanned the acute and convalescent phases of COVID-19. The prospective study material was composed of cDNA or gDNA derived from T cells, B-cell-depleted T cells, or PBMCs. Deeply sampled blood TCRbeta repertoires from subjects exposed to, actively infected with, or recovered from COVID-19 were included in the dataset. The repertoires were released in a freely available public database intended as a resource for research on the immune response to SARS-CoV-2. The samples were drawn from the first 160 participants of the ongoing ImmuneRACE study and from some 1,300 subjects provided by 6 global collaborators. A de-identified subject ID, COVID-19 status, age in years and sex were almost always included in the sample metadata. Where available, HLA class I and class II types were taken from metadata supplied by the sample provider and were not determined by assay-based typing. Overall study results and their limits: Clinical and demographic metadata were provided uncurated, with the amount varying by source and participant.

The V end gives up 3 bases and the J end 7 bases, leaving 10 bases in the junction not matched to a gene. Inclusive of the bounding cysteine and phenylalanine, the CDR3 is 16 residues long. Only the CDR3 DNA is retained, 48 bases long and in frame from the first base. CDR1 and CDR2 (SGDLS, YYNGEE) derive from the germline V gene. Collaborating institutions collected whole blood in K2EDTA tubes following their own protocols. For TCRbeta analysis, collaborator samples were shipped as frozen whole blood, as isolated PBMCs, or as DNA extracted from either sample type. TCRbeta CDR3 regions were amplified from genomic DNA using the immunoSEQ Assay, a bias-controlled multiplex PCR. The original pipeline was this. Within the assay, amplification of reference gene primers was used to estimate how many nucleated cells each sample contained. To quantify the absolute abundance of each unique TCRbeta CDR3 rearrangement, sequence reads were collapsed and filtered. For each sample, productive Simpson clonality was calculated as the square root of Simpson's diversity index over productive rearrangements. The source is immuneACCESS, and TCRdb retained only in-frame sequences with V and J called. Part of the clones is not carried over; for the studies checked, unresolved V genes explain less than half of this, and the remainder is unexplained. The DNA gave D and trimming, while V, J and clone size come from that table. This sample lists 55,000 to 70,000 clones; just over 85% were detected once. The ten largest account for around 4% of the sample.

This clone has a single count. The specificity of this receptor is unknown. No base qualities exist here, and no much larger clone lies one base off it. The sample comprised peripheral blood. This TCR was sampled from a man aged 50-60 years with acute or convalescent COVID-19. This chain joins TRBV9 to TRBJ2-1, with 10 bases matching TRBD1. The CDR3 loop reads CASSARGQGERNEQFF. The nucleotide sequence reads TGTGCCAGCAGCGCCCGAGGACAGGGGGAGAGGAATGAGCAGTTCTTC.